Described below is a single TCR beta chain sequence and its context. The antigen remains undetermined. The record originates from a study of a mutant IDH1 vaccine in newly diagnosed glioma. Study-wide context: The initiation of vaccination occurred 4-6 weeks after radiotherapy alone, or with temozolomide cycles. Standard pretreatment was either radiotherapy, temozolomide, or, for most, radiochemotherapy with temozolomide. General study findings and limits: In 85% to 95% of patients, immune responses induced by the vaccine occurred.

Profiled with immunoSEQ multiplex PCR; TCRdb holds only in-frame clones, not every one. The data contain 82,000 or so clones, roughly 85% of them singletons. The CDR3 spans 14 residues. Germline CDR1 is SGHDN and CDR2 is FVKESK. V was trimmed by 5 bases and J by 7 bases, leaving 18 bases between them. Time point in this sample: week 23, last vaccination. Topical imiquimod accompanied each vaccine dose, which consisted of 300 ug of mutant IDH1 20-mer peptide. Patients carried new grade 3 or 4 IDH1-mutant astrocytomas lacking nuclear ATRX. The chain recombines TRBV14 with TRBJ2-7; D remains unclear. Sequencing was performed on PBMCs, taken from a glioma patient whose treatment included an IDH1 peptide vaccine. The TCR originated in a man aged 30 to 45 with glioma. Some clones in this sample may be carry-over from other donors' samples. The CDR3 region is CASSINPTSREQYF. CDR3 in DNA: TGTGCCAGCAGCATAAACCCTACGTCGCGGGAGCAGTACTTC.